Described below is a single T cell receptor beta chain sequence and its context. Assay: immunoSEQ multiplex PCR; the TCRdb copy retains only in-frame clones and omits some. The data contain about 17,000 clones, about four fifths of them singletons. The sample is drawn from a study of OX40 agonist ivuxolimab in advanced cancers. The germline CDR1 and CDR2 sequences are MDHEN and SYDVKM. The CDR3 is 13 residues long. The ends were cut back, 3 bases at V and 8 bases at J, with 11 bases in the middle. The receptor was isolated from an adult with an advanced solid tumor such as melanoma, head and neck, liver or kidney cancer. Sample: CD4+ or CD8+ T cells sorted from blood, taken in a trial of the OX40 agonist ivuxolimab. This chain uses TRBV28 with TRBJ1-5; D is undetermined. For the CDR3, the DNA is TGTGCCAGCAGTTTCCTTCTAGGGAAGCCCCAGCATTTT. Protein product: CASSFLLGKPQHF.